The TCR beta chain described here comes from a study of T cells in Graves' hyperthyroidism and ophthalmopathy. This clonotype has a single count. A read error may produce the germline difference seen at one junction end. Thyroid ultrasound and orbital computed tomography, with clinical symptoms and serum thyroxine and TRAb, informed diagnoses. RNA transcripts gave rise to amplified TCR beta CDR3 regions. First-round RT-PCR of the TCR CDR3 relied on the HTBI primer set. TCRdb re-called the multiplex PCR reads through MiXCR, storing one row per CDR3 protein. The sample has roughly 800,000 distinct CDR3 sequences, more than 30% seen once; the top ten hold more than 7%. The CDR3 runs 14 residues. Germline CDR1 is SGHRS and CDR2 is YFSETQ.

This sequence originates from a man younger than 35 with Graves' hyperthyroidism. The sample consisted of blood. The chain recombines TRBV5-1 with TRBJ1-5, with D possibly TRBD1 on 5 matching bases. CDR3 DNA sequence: TGCGCCAGCAGCTCAGGGTTGGGCAATCATCCCCAGCATTTT. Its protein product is CASSSGLGNHPQHF.